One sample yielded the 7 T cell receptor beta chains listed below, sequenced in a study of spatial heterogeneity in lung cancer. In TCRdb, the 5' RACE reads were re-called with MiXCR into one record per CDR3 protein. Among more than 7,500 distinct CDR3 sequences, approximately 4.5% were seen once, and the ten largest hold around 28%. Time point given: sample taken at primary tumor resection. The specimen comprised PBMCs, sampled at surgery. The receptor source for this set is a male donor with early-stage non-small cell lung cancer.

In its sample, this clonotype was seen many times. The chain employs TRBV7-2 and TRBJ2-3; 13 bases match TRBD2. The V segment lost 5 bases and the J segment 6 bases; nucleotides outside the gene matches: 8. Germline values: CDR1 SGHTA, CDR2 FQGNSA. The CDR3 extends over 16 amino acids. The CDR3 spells CASSLGLAGWSDTQYF. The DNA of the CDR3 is TGTGCCAGCAGCCTGGGACTAGCGGGGTGGTCGGATACGCAGTATTTT.

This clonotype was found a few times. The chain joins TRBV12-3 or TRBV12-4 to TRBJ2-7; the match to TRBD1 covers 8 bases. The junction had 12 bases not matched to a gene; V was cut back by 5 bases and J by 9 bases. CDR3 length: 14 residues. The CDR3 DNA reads TGTGCCAGCAGTCAGACAGGGGCTTTGGGAGGGCAGTACTTC. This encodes CASSQTGALGGQYF.

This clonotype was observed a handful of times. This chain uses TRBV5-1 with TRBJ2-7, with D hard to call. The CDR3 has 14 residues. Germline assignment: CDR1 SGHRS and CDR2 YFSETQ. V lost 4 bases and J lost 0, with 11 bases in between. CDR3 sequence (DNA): TGCGCCAGCAGCATAGGATTCAGCTCCTACGAGCAGTACGTC. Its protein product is CASSIGFSSYEQYV.

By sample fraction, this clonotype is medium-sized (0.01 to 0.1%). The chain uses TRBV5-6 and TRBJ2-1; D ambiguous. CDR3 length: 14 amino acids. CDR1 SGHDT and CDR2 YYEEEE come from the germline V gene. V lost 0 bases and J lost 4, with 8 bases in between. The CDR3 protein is CASSLVASYNEQFF. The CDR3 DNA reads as TGTGCCAGCAGCTTGGTGGCCTCATACAATGAGCAGTTCTTC.

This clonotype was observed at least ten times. The CDR3 loop reads CASSLVVVQTPYEQYF. The CDR3 DNA is TGTGCCAGCAGCTTAGTAGTGGTGCAGACGCCCTACGAGCAGTACTTC. This chain uses TRBV7-8 with TRBJ2-7; D not certain. CDR3 length: 16 amino acids. V shed 1 base and J shed 2 bases, with 15 bases lying between them. CDR1 is SGHVS and CDR2 is FQNEAQ in the germline V gene.

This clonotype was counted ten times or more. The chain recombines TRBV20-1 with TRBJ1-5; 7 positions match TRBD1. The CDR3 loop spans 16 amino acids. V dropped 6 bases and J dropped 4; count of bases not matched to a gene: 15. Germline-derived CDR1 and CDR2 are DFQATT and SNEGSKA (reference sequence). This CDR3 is CSAGPRGGRVNQPQHF. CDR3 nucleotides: TGCAGTGCAGGCCCCAGGGGGGGGCGCGTTAATCAGCCCCAGCATTTT.

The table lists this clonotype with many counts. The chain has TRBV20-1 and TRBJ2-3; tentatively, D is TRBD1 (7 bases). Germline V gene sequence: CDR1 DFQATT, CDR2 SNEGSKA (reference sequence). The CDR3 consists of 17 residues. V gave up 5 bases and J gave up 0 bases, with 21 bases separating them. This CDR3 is CSAAGNRGLPSTDTQYF. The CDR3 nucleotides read TGCAGTGCTGCGGGGAACAGGGGACTCCCTAGCACAGATACGCAGTATTTT.